This T cell receptor (beta chain) comes out of a study of blood T cell repertoires in COVID-19. Whole-study context: Whether acute or convalescent, the COVID-19 samples came from the United States, Italy and Spain. Sources were T cells, B-cell-depleted T cells, or PBMCs; the material itself was cDNA or gDNA.

Authors' processing steps: Using reference gene primer amplification, nucleated cell counts were estimated. TCRdb keeps only in-frame clones here, not all; method: immunoSEQ multiplex PCR. That table furnishes V, J and clone size, whereas the DNA furnished D and trimming. The data show 70,000 to 75,000 clones, with 65% to 85% seen just once and 1.8% held by the top ten. Trimming at V came to 5 bases and at J to 0 bases, leaving 12 bases not matched to a gene. This CDR3 contains 16 residues. The germline V gene encodes CDR1 GTSNPN and CDR2 SVGIG (reference sequence). Material: peripheral blood. This clonotype was obtained from a woman in her fifties or sixties with acute or convalescent COVID-19. This rearrangement joins TRBV30 to TRBJ1-1; 7 bases map to TRBD1. The CDR3 sequence: CAWETGHGDLNTEAFF. The CDR3 nucleotides are TGTGCCTGGGAGACAGGGCATGGGGACCTGAACACTGAAGCTTTCTTT.